Listed here are 14 T cell receptor beta chains from one sample, sequenced in a study of blood T cell repertoires in COVID-19. Sequencing used immunoSEQ multiplex PCR; TCRdb keeps in-frame clones, though not all of them. The sample contains hundreds of thousands of clones, approximately 86% of which appear only once. Sequencing was performed on peripheral blood. The receptor set was obtained from a woman aged 55-70 years with COVID-19, enrolled during active disease.

The chain carries TRBV5-6 and TRBJ1-1; no firm D call. The CDR3 is made up of 15 amino acids. CDR1 is SGHDT, CDR2 YYEEEE, per germline. The ends were cut back, 3 bases at V and 1 base at J, with 13 bases in the middle. For the CDR3, the DNA is TGTGCCAGCAGCTCGGCCACGGCGGGGAACACTGAAGCTTTCTTT. Translation: CASSSATAGNTEAFF.

The rearrangement joins TRBV7-8 to TRBJ1-4; no clear D gene. V lost 7 bases, J lost 0 bases, and 12 bases lay in between. Germline CDR1 is SGHVS and CDR2 is FQNEAQ. The CDR3 extends over 15 amino acids. CDR3 in DNA: TGTGCCAGCACCACTTTAACAGCAACTAATGAAAAACTGTTTTTT. Translated: CASTTLTATNEKLFF.

The chain links TRBV27 to TRBJ1-2; D perhaps matches TRBD1 (5 bases). CDR3 length: 13 residues. Trimming shortened V by 6 bases and J by 6 bases, and 14 bases separated the two germline ends. Germline values: CDR1 MNHEY, CDR2 SMNVEV (reference sequence). The CDR3 sequence is CASSLDGGNGYTF. DNA for the CDR3: TGTGCCAGCAGCCTTGATGGGGGGAATGGCTACACCTTC.

The chain links TRBV10-1 to TRBJ1-1; unclear D gene. This CDR3 contains 13 residues. Germline lookup yields CDR1 WNHNN and CDR2 SYGVQD (reference sequence). With 3 bases removed from V and 1 base from J, the gap between germline ends came to 6 bases. In DNA form, the CDR3 reads TGCGCCAGCAGTGAACCACAGAACACTGAAGCTTTCTTT. It translates to CASSEPQNTEAFF.

This chain joins TRBV5-1 and TRBJ1-6; the D gene is possibly TRBD1 (6 bases). This CDR3 is built from 15 residues. Trimming took 4 bases from V and 3 from J, leaving 11 bases between them. Germline assignment: CDR1 SGHRS and CDR2 YFSETQ. The CDR3 DNA reads as TGCGCCAGCAGCGATCCGGGACACTATAATTCACCCCTCCACTTT. Translation: CASSDPGHYNSPLHF.

The chain links TRBV6-2 or TRBV6-3 to TRBJ2-5, with 7 bases lining up with TRBD1. The V gene end was trimmed by 6 bases and the J gene end by 6 bases; junction bases not matched to a gene: 10. The CDR3 has 14 amino acids. The V gene's germline CDR1 is MNHEY and CDR2 SVGEGT. The CDR3 here is CASSLDRQGKTQYF. In nucleotides, the CDR3 is TGTGCCAGCAGCCTGGACAGGCAAGGGAAGACCCAGTACTTC.

The V gene is TRBV9, the J gene TRBJ1-5; no reliable D call. V was cut by 4 bases and J by 9 bases, with 8 bases left in between. CDR3 size: 11 residues. From germline, CDR1 is SGDLS and CDR2 YYNGEE. CDR3 amino acids: CASSPLRPQHF. The CDR3 DNA reads as TGTGCCAGCAGCCCCCTCCGGCCCCAGCATTTT.

The chain uses TRBV7-8 and TRBJ2-7; TRBD1 is a possible D gene (6 bases). The germline V and J ends were trimmed by 10 bases and 0 bases, with 13 bases remaining between them. The CDR3 is 13 amino acids. Looked up from germline, CDR1 is SGHVS and CDR2 is FQNEAQ. The CDR3 nucleotides read TGTGCCACCCAAAGGGACACCTCCTACGAGCAGTACTTC. Translating it yields CATQRDTSYEQYF. Using reference TRBV7-8 and TRBJ2-7 for the parts outside the CDR3, the full variable domain is GAGVSQSPRYKVAKRGQDVALRCDPISGHVSLFWYQQALGQGPEFLTYFQNEAQLDKSGLPSDRFFAERPEGSVSTLKIQRTQQEDSAVYLCATQRDTSYEQYFGPGTRLTVT.

The CDR3 DNA follows: TGTGCCAGCAGCTTGCAGGGATGGGTCGGGGAGCTGTTTTTT. Protein product: CASSLQGWVGELFF. The chain uses TRBV5-4 and TRBJ2-2; TRBD1 might be the D (5 bases). Trimming shortened V by 1 base and J by 7 bases, and 11 bases separated the two germline ends. The CDR3 covers 14 residues. The germline V gene has CDR1 SGHNT and CDR2 YYREEE (reference sequence).

The rearrangement joins TRBV6-4 to TRBJ2-3; TRBD2 agrees at 7 bases. V was clipped by 0 bases and J by 2 bases; unmatched bases: 2. This CDR3 comprises 15 residues. Germline values: CDR1 MRHNA, CDR2 SNTAGT. The CDR3 DNA follows: TGTGCCAGCAGTGACTCGCTAGCGGCCACAGATACGCAGTATTTT. Amino acids: CASSDSLAATDTQYF.

This clone was seen only once. The J gene is TRBJ1-1, the V gene TRBV6-2 or TRBV6-3; possibly TRBD1 for D (5 bases). Trimming took off 2 bases at V and 2 bases at J, with 15 bases between the two ends. The CDR3 sequence is 16 residues long. CDR1 is MNHEY, CDR2 SVGEGT, per germline. CDR3 loop: CASSYGSAGLNTEAFF. The CDR3 DNA is TGTGCCAGCAGTTACGGTTCGGCAGGGCTAAACACTGAAGCTTTCTTT.

The chain couples TRBV6-6 to TRBJ2-1; 7 positions match TRBD1. Germline V CDR1 and CDR2: MNHNY, SVGAGI (reference sequence). The CDR3 totals 14 residues. J was trimmed by 2 bases and V by 6 bases; bases with no gene match: 4. The CDR3, as DNA: TGTGCCAGCAGGCGACAGGGAACCTACAATGAGCAGTTCTTC. Amino acid sequence: CASRRQGTYNEQFF.

The CDR3 region is CASSYRDRGYEQYF. Written as DNA, the CDR3 is TGTGCCAGCAGCTACCGGGACAGGGGGTACGAGCAGTACTTC. V gene TRBV6-5 combines with J gene TRBJ2-7; 11 nucleotides line up with TRBD1. Trimming cost V 6 bases and J 4 bases; bases outside gene matches: 5. Germline CDR1 reads MNHEY; CDR2 reads SVGAGI. The CDR3 totals 14 residues.

The chain uses TRBV6-5 and TRBJ2-1; D possibly corresponds to TRBD2 (8 bases). The CDR3 length is 16 residues. Deletions cut 2 bases from V and 8 bases from J, with 19 bases between. Germline-derived CDR1 and CDR2 are MNHEY and SVGAGI. The CDR3 region is CASSYPRGREEDEQFF. CDR3 nucleotides: TGTGCCAGCAGTTACCCAAGGGGGCGGGAGGAGGATGAGCAGTTCTTC.